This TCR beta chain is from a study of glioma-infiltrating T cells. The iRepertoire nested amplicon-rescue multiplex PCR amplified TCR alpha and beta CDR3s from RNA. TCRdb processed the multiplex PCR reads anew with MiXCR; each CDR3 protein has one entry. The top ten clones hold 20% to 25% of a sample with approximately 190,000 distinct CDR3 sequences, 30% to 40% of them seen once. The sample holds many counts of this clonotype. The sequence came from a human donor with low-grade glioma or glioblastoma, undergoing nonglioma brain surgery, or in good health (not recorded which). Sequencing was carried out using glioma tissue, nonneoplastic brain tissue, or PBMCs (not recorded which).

CDR3 nucleotide sequence: TGTGCCAGCAGCTTTCGGGAGGGGAGCTTAGAGACCCAGTACTTC. Translation: CASSFREGSLETQYF. The rearrangement uses TRBV11-1 and TRBJ2-5, with 8 bases identical to TRBD2. The CDR3 is 15 residues long. Germline V lookup: CDR1 SGHAT, CDR2 FQDESV (reference sequence). The trim removed 3 bases at V and 4 bases at J, leaving 7 bases unmatched.